Only a few counts were recorded for the clone carrying this T cell receptor (beta chain). Its matching antigen is unknown. V was cut by 2 bases and J by 0 bases, with 10 bases left in between. Germline CDR1 and CDR2: SGHTA and FQGNSA. The CDR3 is 15 amino acids. This sample was taken from a study of blood T cells in healthy people across ages. Findings of the study overall: Significant beta diversity loss was already apparent by age approximately 42, declining roughly linearly.

A second about 6 to 11 cycle PCR used barcoded and J-beta primers. TCRdb reprocessed the 5' RACE reads via MiXCR and lists one record per CDR3 protein. The sample has almost 1 million distinct CDR3 sequences; roughly 47% are singletons. The draw of peripheral blood yielded about 10 milliliters from each donor. This chain joins TRBV7-2 and TRBJ1-2; the D gene is possibly TRBD1 (5 bases). Sequenced input: blood. The clonotype comes from a woman aged 55-70 years in good health. CDR3 sequence (DNA): TGTGCCAGCAGCTTAAGAGGGGTGTCTAACTATGGCTACACCTTC. It encodes CASSLRGVSNYGYTF. The whole variable domain, filled in from reference TRBV7-2 and TRBJ1-2, reads GAGVSQSPSNKVTEKGKDVELRCDPISGHTALYWYRQSLGQGLEFLIYFQGNSAPDKSGLPSDRFSAERTGGSVSTLTIQRTQQEDSAVYLCASSLRGVSNYGYTFGSGTRLTVV.